A single T cell receptor (beta chain) is shown here with its context. The antigen remains undetermined. This specimen belongs to a study of cytomegalovirus exposure and HLA in healthy donors. The wider study: A data release that came early held roughly 80 million unique TCRs from HLA-typed donors.

Amplification used 60 Vbeta primers and 13 Jbeta primers. Sequencing used immunoSEQ multiplex PCR; TCRdb keeps in-frame clones, though not all of them. This sample has 100,000 to 150,000 clones, with more than 80% found just once. Nominally healthy donors provided the samples, though records likely missed some immune exposures. CDR1 is MNHEY and CDR2 is SMNVEV in the germline V gene (reference sequence). This CDR3 region has 18 residues. V shed 3 bases and J shed 2 bases, with 17 bases lying between them. Broader study findings: In an earlier analysis, productive rearrangement rates for most beta V segments clustered near 87% or 30%.

This TCR was sampled from a man younger than 40 in good health and CMV-seropositive. The chain joins TRBV27 to TRBJ2-6; D is possibly TRBD1 (6 bases). Input material: PBMCs. The CDR3 sequence: CASSLLPGDDPGANVLTF. Here the CDR3 DNA reads TGTGCCAGCAGTTTGCTCCCAGGGGACGACCCTGGGGCCAACGTCCTGACTTTC.